One and the same sample provided the 6 T cell receptor beta chains below, sequenced in a study of regulatory T cells in long-lasting Graves disease. Through Arm-PCR of CDR3 regions and iRepertoire HTBI primers, TCR beta libraries were built. In TCRdb, the multiplex PCR reads were re-called with MiXCR into one record per CDR3 protein. In the table there are 450,000 or so distinct CDR3 sequences, about 20% of which are singletons. As to time point: persistent/refractory GD, antithyroid drugs over 5 years with positive TRAb. Scientists built the TCR library using RNA that was extracted from PBMCs. The sequencing used peripheral blood mononuclear cells (PBMCs), collected when the disease was refractory, from a patient treated with antithyroid drugs. Receptors were obtained from a female donor with Graves disease.

This clonotype was picked up a small number of times. CDR3 loop: CSATKGHPRDDEQFF. The CDR3 DNA follows: TGCAGTGCTACCAAGGGACACCCCAGGGATGATGAGCAGTTCTTC. This chain uses TRBV20-1 with TRBJ2-1; D may be TRBD1 (6 bases). Germline V gene sequence: CDR1 DFQATT, CDR2 SNEGSKA (reference sequence). Trimming removed 4 bases from V and 8 bases from J, with 21 bases in between. The CDR3 totals 15 residues.

There are many counts of this clonotype. The chain has TRBV6-1 and TRBJ1-4; perhaps TRBD1 as D (5 bases). Germline CDR1 and CDR2: MNHNS and SASEGT. Trimming cost V 2 bases and J 10 bases, with 8 bases left between them. CDR3 size: 12 residues. The chain's CDR3 is CASSERGVKLFF. Written as DNA, the CDR3 is TGTGCCAGCAGTGAAAGAGGGGTAAAACTGTTTTTT.

Concerning this clonotype itself: Being one base from a much bigger clone, this may be a read error. This rearrangement joins TRBV12-3 or TRBV12-4 to TRBJ1-5, with D maybe TRBD1 (5 bases). The CDR3 runs 18 residues. V shed 0 bases and J shed 11 bases, with 26 bases lying between them. CDR3 in amino acids: CASSLAKGRAGRGCAQHF. In nucleotides, the CDR3 is TGTGCCAGCAGTTTAGCGAAAGGCAGGGCAGGGCGGGGTTGTGCCCAGCATTTT.

The chain joins TRBV19 to TRBJ2-1; no reliable D call. V was trimmed by 8 bases and J by 0 bases, leaving 11 bases between them. This CDR3 region has 14 residues. In germline, CDR1 is LNHDA, CDR2 SQIVND (reference sequence). The CDR3, as DNA: TGTGCCAGTCATGGCCTTCGCTCCTACAATGAGCAGTTCTTC. Translating gives CASHGLRSYNEQFF.

The chain couples TRBV5-1 to TRBJ1-1, with D hard to call. Germline V lookup: CDR1 SGHRS, CDR2 YFSETQ. Trimming took off 5 bases at V and 11 bases at J, with 13 bases between the two ends. This CDR3 comprises 11 residues. The CDR3 DNA follows: TGCGCCAGCAGAGCGGGGATGTACGCTTTCTTT. The encoded protein is CASRAGMYAFF. The whole variable domain, remainder taken from reference TRBV5-1 and TRBJ1-1, is KAGVTQTPRYLIKTRGQQVTLSCSPISGHRSVSWYQQTPGQGLQFLFEYFSETQRNKGNFPGRFSGRQFSNSRSEMNVSTLELGDSALYLCASRAGMYAFFGQGTRLTVV.

This clonotype was seen ten or more times. The chain links TRBV28 to TRBJ1-1, with D perhaps TRBD1 (5 bases). This CDR3 has 13 residues. V lost 8 bases, J lost 3 bases, and 13 bases lay in between. Germline CDR1 reads MDHEN; CDR2 reads SYDVKM. The chain's CDR3 is CASRGSGHTEAFF. As DNA, the CDR3 is TGTGCCAGCCGCGGATCGGGGCACACTGAAGCTTTCTTT.